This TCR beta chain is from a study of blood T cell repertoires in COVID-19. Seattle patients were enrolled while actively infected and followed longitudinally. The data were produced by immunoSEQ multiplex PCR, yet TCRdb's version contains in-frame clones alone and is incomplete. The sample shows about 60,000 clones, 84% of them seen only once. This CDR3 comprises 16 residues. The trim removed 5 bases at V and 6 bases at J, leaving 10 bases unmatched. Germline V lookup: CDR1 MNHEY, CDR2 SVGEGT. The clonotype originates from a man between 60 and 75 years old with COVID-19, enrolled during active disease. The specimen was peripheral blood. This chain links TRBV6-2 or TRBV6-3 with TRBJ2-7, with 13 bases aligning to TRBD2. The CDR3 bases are TGTGCCAGCAGTCTCACGGGACTAGCGGGGCAGGGCGAGCAGTACTTC. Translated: CASSLTGLAGQGEQYF.